A single TCR beta chain is shown here with its context. Its antigen is as yet unknown. The germline V gene has CDR1 GTSNPN and CDR2 SVGIG (reference sequence). CDR3 size: 11 residues. Trimming removed 2 bases from V and 7 bases from J, with 8 bases in between. Sequencing was performed with immunoSEQ multiplex PCR; in TCRdb, only in-frame clones are kept and a portion is missing. The sample holds more than 110,000 clones, about 86% seen once. The record originates from a study of T cell responses to AZD1222 COVID-19 vaccine. General study results and limits: After the peak T cell response, and only then, were repertoires sampled. The donor cohort was predominantly white British with a female majority, and clonal diversity may have been underestimated. Among vaccine-associated CD4 TCRs, coverage spanned spike, with dominance at 160-218 and 743-854. Spike-specific TCR breadth and depth went up after people got two AZD1222 doses.

This material consisted of peripheral blood, taken on day 0 of AZD1222 vaccination. The clonotype originates from an adult in good health. The chain links TRBV30 to TRBJ1-2, with a tentative D call TRBD1 (5 bases). The chain's CDR3 is CAWSWGGGYTF. In DNA, the CDR3 is TGTGCCTGGAGTTGGGGGGGTGGCTACACCTTC.